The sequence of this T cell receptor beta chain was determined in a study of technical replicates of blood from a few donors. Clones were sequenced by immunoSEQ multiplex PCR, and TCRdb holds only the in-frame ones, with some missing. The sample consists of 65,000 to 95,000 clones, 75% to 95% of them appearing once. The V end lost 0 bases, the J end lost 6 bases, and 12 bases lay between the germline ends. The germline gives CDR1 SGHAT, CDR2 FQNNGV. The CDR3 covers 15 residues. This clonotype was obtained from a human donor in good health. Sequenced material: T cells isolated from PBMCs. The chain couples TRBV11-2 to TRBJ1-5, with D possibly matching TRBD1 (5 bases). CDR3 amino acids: CASSLDRVSSQPQHF. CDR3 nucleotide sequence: TGTGCCAGCAGCTTAGACAGGGTTAGTAGTCAGCCCCAGCATTTT.